One sample yielded the 10 T cell receptor beta chains listed below, sequenced in a study of glioma-infiltrating T cells after dendritic cell vaccination. Libraries were prepared by immunoSEQ multiplex PCR; TCRdb keeps only in-frame clonotypes and omits some of them. The sample records more than 100,000 clones, about four fifths being singletons. The sequencing here drew on blood, taken before dendritic cell vaccination. Receptors originate from a human donor with glioblastoma.

The chain links TRBV27 to TRBJ1-6; D not resolved. Trimming left V 3 bases short and J 8 bases short, with 14 bases between. Germline CDR1 is MNHEY and CDR2 is SMNVEV (reference sequence). The CDR3 has 15 residues. CDR3 loop: CASSLWEARDSPLHF. The DNA for the CDR3 is TGTGCCAGCAGTTTGTGGGAGGCTAGGGATTCACCCCTCCACTTT.

This rearrangement joins TRBV11-2 to TRBJ1-2, with 7 bases lining up with TRBD1. This CDR3 is 16 amino acids long. CDR1 SGHAT and CDR2 FQNNGV come from the germline V gene. V shed 5 bases, J shed 4 bases, and the junction held 13 bases outside the gene matches. CDR3 region: CASSLTPRQGRYGYTF. CDR3 nucleotides: TGTGCCAGCAGCCTTACTCCGAGACAGGGACGCTATGGCTACACCTTC.

As regards this clone: At one end, the junction sequence differs from germline, possibly due to a read error. V is TRBV7-7 and J is TRBJ2-2; D is unresolved. The V gene's germline CDR1 is SSHAT and CDR2 FNYEAQ (reference sequence). The CDR3 has 16 residues. CDR3 DNA sequence: TGTGCTAGCAGCCCTACAGTACAGCTAACCACCGGGGAGCTGTTTTTT. This sequence encodes CASSPTVQLTTGELFF.

The rearrangement joins TRBV29-1 to TRBJ2-7; 10 nucleotides match TRBD2. The CDR3 runs 13 residues. V shed 4 bases and J 3 bases; nucleotides not matched to a gene: 3. Germline CDR1 is SQVTM and CDR2 is ANQGSEA. CDR3 in amino acids: CSVGSSGGYEQYF. In nucleotides, the CDR3 is TGCAGCGTTGGTTCTAGCGGGGGCTACGAGCAGTACTTC.

The chain has TRBV2 and TRBJ2-2, with 9 bases aligning to TRBD1. This CDR3 is built from 14 residues. V lost 7 bases, J lost 4 bases, and 4 bases stayed unmatched. Per the germline V gene, CDR1 is SNHLY and CDR2 is FYNNEI. CDR3 sequence (DNA): TGTGCCAGCATGGGACAGGGTGCCACCGGGGAGCTGTTTTTT. It codes for CASMGQGATGELFF.

This sequence joins TRBV18 and TRBJ2-7; D perhaps matches TRBD2 (5 bases). Germline V gene sequence: CDR1 KGHSH, CDR2 LQKENI. Between the trimmed V and J ends, which lost 8 bases and 3 bases, there was a span of 17 bases. The CDR3 has 14 residues. CDR3 DNA: TGTGCCAGCGGTACAGCGGTCGGTCTCTACGAGCAGTACTTC. Amino acids: CASGTAVGLYEQYF.

The CDR3 is CASGSGQGAYEQYF. The CDR3 coding sequence is TGTGCTAGTGGTTCAGGACAGGGGGCCTACGAGCAGTACTTC. The chain combines TRBV12-5 with TRBJ2-7; 10 positions match TRBD1. The length of the CDR3 is 14 residues. Trimming cost V 4 bases and J 2 bases; bases outside gene matches: 2. Germline assignment: CDR1 LGHNT and CDR2 FRNRAP.

The chain has TRBV23-1 and TRBJ1-5, with 12 bases matching TRBD1. TRBV23-1 is an open reading frame whose function is uncertain. V lost 8 bases, J lost 2 bases, and 13 bases stayed unmatched. This CDR3 comprises 18 residues. The CDR3 DNA is TGCGCCAGCCCGATCAGGGACAGGGGGCGATTGGGCAATCAGCCCCAGCATTTT. Protein sequence: CASPIRDRGRLGNQPQHF.

The chain uses TRBV7-9 and TRBJ2-7, with 8 positions matching TRBD2. CDR3 length: 15 amino acids. CDR1 SEHNR and CDR2 FQNEAQ come from the germline V gene (reference sequence). J gave up 3 bases and V 5 bases, and 9 bases lay outside the gene matches. CDR3 amino acids: CASSATGLGFYEQYF. The CDR3 DNA follows: TGTGCCAGCAGCGCAACGGGACTAGGTTTCTACGAGCAGTACTTC.

The CDR3 reads CASSSSRESTGELFF. CDR3 DNA: TGTGCCAGCAGCTCTTCGAGGGAATCCACCGGGGAGCTGTTTTTT. The chain carries TRBV7-9 and TRBJ2-2, with D possibly being TRBD2 (5 bases). Germline-derived CDR1 and CDR2 are SEHNR and FQNEAQ (reference sequence). The CDR3 contains 15 residues. Trimming left V 4 bases short and J 4 bases short, with 13 bases between.